A single sample is the source of the 27 T cell receptor beta chains below, sequenced in a study of blood T cell repertoires in COVID-19. Libraries were prepared by immunoSEQ multiplex PCR; TCRdb keeps only in-frame clonotypes and omits some of them. The table records about 210,000 clones, roughly 81% of them present only once. Sequencing was performed on peripheral blood. These receptors came from a woman aged 45 to 65 with active or convalescent COVID-19.

V is TRBV5-5 and J is TRBJ2-7; D possibly corresponds to TRBD1 (6 bases). Germline CDR1 reads SGHKS; CDR2 reads YYEKEE (reference sequence). CDR3 length equals 13 residues. With 4 bases removed from V and 3 bases from J, the gap between germline ends came to 11 bases. CDR3 sequence: CASSKTGFYEQYV. The CDR3 DNA reads as TGTGCCAGCAGCAAGACAGGTTTCTACGAGCAGTACGTC.

J is TRBJ1-5 and V is TRBV2, with TRBD1 as a possible D gene (6 bases). There are 15 residues in the CDR3. Germline V gives CDR1 SNHLY, CDR2 FYNNEI. Trimming removed 2 bases from V and 2 bases from J, with 10 bases in between. Here the CDR3 DNA reads TGTGCCAGCAGTGAACAGGGGAAGCGCAATCAGCCCCAGCATTTT. Translation gives CASSEQGKRNQPQHF. The full variable domain, its missing parts supplied by reference TRBV2 and TRBJ1-5, is EPEVTQTPSHQVTQMGQEVILRCVPISNHLYFYWYRQILGQKVEFLVSFYNNEISEKSEIFDDQFSVERPDGSNFTLKIRSTKLEDSAMYFCASSEQGKRNQPQHFGDGTRLSIL.

The V and J genes are TRBV7-9 and TRBJ2-7; a possible D gene is TRBD2 (6 bases). The V end was cut by 3 bases, the J end by 2 bases, with 11 bases between. Germline CDR1 SEHNR, CDR2 FQNEAQ (reference sequence). The CDR3 loop spans 14 amino acids. CDR3 sequence (DNA): TGTGCCAGCAGCTTGGGAGGAGCGACCTACGAGCAGTACTTC. It translates to CASSLGGATYEQYF.

This clone was seen a few times. The chain links TRBV6-1 to TRBJ1-5; weak D call: TRBD1 (6 bases). Trimming left V 2 bases short and J 4 bases short, with 18 bases between. The CDR3 spans 17 residues. Per germline, CDR1 MNHNS and CDR2 SASEGT. The chain's CDR3 is CASSEYGSGVGNQPQHF. The CDR3 nucleotides are TGTGCCAGCAGTGAATATGGGTCAGGGGTGGGTAATCAGCCCCAGCATTTT.

The count of this clone is one. The chain uses TRBV19 and TRBJ1-1, with D possibly TRBD1 on 5 matching bases. V was trimmed by 4 bases and J by 6 bases, leaving 12 bases between them. This CDR3 spans 13 amino acids. Looked up from germline, CDR1 is LNHDA and CDR2 is SQIVND (reference sequence). The CDR3 DNA reads as TGTGCCAGTAGTAAGCAGGGCAGAGCTGAAGCTTTCTTT. Translating it yields CASSKQGRAEAFF.

The chain has TRBV15 and TRBJ1-2, with a possible D match to TRBD1 (5 bases). V lost 5 bases and J lost 4, with 17 bases in between. The CDR3 sequence is 15 residues long. Germline lookup yields CDR1 LNHNV and CDR2 YYDKDF (reference sequence). The CDR3: CATSQDPGQGYGYTF. Written as DNA, the CDR3 is TGTGCCACCAGCCAAGACCCGGGCCAGGGCTATGGCTACACCTTC.

This clone has at least ten counts. The gene calls are TRBV5-4 and TRBJ1-6, with 9 bases matching TRBD1. Germline CDR1 reads SGHNT; CDR2 reads YYREEE (reference sequence). The CDR3 has 15 residues. V shed 4 bases and J 8 bases; nucleotides not matched to a gene: 7. Here the CDR3 DNA reads TGTGCCAGCAGCCAGGACAGGGGCTTGCATTCACCCCTCCACTTT. Translated, it gives CASSQDRGLHSPLHF.

The rearrangement joins TRBV4-1 to TRBJ2-3; 10 positions agree with TRBD2. This CDR3 has 19 residues. V lost 4 bases to trimming and J lost 7 bases; unmatched junction nucleotides: 20. Germline V gene lookup returns CDR1 MGHRA and CDR2 YSYEKL. The CDR3 coding sequence is TGCGCCAGCAGCCTTACCCCCCCCGCAGGACTAGCGGTTTATTATACGCAGTATTTT. Amino acids: CASSLTPPAGLAVYYTQYF.

The chain couples TRBV6-1 to TRBJ1-1; possibly TRBD1 for D (5 bases). V gave up 2 bases and J gave up 1 base, with 8 bases separating them. The V gene's germline CDR1 is MNHNS and CDR2 SASEGT. The CDR3 length is 14 residues. The CDR3 loop is CASSELRGNTEAFF. In DNA form, the CDR3 reads TGTGCCAGCAGTGAATTAAGGGGGAACACTGAAGCTTTCTTT.

This chain links TRBV13 with TRBJ2-1; 10 bases map to TRBD2. Per the germline V gene, CDR1 is PRHDT and CDR2 is FYEKMQ (reference sequence). This CDR3 contains 16 residues. With V trimmed by 3 bases and J by 7 bases, 9 bases remained unmatched. Here the CDR3 DNA reads TGTGCCAGCAGCTTCCGACTAGCGGGCGGGGGAAATGAGCAGTTCTTC. Protein product: CASSFRLAGGGNEQFF.

V is TRBV7-7 and J is TRBJ1-3; D might be TRBD1 (5 bases). V gave up 5 bases and J gave up 2 bases, with 10 bases separating them. The CDR3 extends over 14 amino acids. Germline CDR1 reads SSHAT; CDR2 reads FNYEAQ (reference sequence). CDR3 sequence: CASSPGVTGNTIYF. For the CDR3, the DNA is TGTGCCAGCAGCCCGGGGGTAACTGGAAACACCATATATTTT.

This clone was seen just once. J is TRBJ2-7 and V is TRBV11-2, with 7 bases lining up with TRBD2. The ends lost 2 bases at V and 2 bases at J; junction bases unmatched: 12. Germline-derived CDR1 and CDR2 are SGHAT and FQNNGV. There are 17 residues in the CDR3. The CDR3 DNA follows: TGTGCCAGCAGCTTACGCCCGGGCCACGGACTAGCCTACGAGCAGTACTTC. As protein: CASSLRPGHGLAYEQYF.

This chain links TRBV6-5 with TRBJ2-2; D possibly corresponds to TRBD1 (5 bases). Between the trimmed V and J ends, which lost 5 bases and 6 bases, there was a span of 16 bases. The CDR3 length is 15 residues. Germline assignment: CDR1 MNHEY and CDR2 SVGAGI. The CDR3 is CASSPNTGYSGELFF. Here the CDR3 DNA reads TGTGCCAGCAGTCCCAATACAGGTTACTCCGGGGAGCTGTTTTTT.

This chain joins TRBV25-1 and TRBJ2-7; D is unclear. The CDR3 has 13 amino acids. CDR1 and CDR2 from the germline V gene are MGHDK and SYGVNS. V shed 4 bases and J shed 0 bases, with 7 bases lying between them. The CDR3 coding sequence is TGTGCCAGCAGTGGCACTTTCTCCTACGAGCAGTACTTC. As protein: CASSGTFSYEQYF.

The chain joins TRBV5-6 to TRBJ2-2; D not certain. The germline CDR1 and CDR2 sequences are SGHDT and YYEEEE. This CDR3 contains 12 residues. V was cut by 3 bases and J by 7 bases, with 7 bases left in between. The CDR3 DNA sequence: TGTGCCAGCAGCTCTCTAGGCGGGGAGCTGTTTTTT. This sequence encodes CASSSLGGELFF.

This chain joins TRBV5-5 and TRBJ1-4; TRBD1 aligns across 10 bases. This CDR3 spans 15 amino acids. Trimming took 4 bases from V and 8 from J; bases not matched to a gene: 8. Germline-derived CDR1 and CDR2 are SGHKS and YYEKEE (reference sequence). CDR3 DNA: TGTGCCAGCAGCCCTAGGGACAGGGGTTTCGAAAAACTGTTTTTT. The encoded protein is CASSPRDRGFEKLFF.

This clone was observed a few times. The V gene is TRBV2, the J gene TRBJ1-6; no clear D. This CDR3 contains 13 residues. V lost 6 bases and J 7 bases, leaving 10 bases between the germline ends. CDR1 and CDR2 from the germline V gene are SNHLY and FYNNEI. The CDR3 is CASRGGGNSPLHF. The CDR3 DNA is TGTGCCAGCAGGGGAGGAGGGAATTCACCCCTCCACTTT.

With respect to this clone: This same CDR3 is encoded by further DNA sequences in the sample. The gene calls are TRBV2 and TRBJ1-3; a weak D match, TRBD1 (6 bases). Per germline, CDR1 SNHLY and CDR2 FYNNEI. V dropped 7 bases and J dropped 4 bases, with 14 bases sitting between them. The CDR3 totals 14 residues. CDR3 bases: TGTGCCAGCACGGCGCAGGGGTCAGGAAACACCATATATTTT. Protein sequence: CASTAQGSGNTIYF.

This sequence joins TRBV28 and TRBJ1-1; D gene uncertain. Trimming shortened V by 2 bases and J by 3 bases, and 10 bases separated the two germline ends. The CDR3 runs 14 residues. In germline, CDR1 is MDHEN, CDR2 SYDVKM. This CDR3 reads CASSLLVADTEAFF. The DNA for the CDR3 is TGTGCCAGCAGTTTACTGGTAGCGGACACTGAAGCTTTCTTT.

This chain links TRBV14 with TRBJ2-5; TRBD2 aligns across 12 bases. Germline V gene sequence: CDR1 SGHDN, CDR2 FVKESK. This CDR3 spans 19 amino acids. V shed 1 base, J shed 5 bases, and the junction held 14 bases outside the gene matches. CDR3 in amino acids: CASSQVFLSSGGARETQYF. As DNA, the CDR3 is TGTGCCAGCAGCCAAGTTTTCCTGTCTAGCGGGGGGGCTCGCGAGACCCAGTACTTC.

This chain joins TRBV5-1 and TRBJ1-1; D not resolved. V lost 0 bases to trimming and J lost 2 bases, with 11 bases between them. CDR1 and CDR2 (germline): SGHRS, YFSETQ. CDR3 length: 15 amino acids. This chain's CDR3 is CASSLELVINTEAFF. As DNA, the CDR3 is TGCGCCAGCAGCTTGGAGTTAGTAATTAACACTGAAGCTTTCTTT.

This clone appeared a single time. J is TRBJ2-2 and V is TRBV6-5, with TRBD1 matching 9 bases. The CDR3 totals 14 residues. The V segment lost 9 bases and the J segment 4 bases; nucleotides outside the gene matches: 6. Germline CDR1 and CDR2: MNHEY and SVGAGI. The CDR3 reads CASNRGPLTGELFF. In DNA form, the CDR3 reads TGTGCCAGTAACAGGGGGCCCCTCACCGGGGAGCTGTTTTTT.

CDR3 loop: CAGGLAIRGTQYF. In DNA, the CDR3 is TGTGCCGGCGGACTAGCGATAAGGGGGACCCAGTACTTC. The chain carries TRBV2 and TRBJ2-5; 9 bases are shared with TRBD2. The V segment lost 11 bases and the J segment 7 bases; nucleotides outside the gene matches: 11. The germline CDR1 and CDR2 sequences are SNHLY and FYNNEI. The CDR3 consists of 13 residues.

The gene calls are TRBV5-1 and TRBJ2-3, with 9 bases identical to TRBD1. Germline V CDR1 and CDR2: SGHRS, YFSETQ. After removal of 2 bases from V and 5 bases from J, the junction contained 3 bases not matched to a gene. The CDR3 spans 14 residues. The CDR3 DNA reads TGCGCCAGCAGCTTACAGGGGGCAAGAGATACGCAGTATTTT. Translated: CASSLQGARDTQYF.

The rearrangement uses TRBV5-1 and TRBJ1-4; 9 bases align to TRBD1. The CDR3 length is 15 residues. The trim removed 0 bases at V and 8 bases at J, leaving 5 bases unmatched. CDR1 SGHRS and CDR2 YFSETQ come from the germline V gene. The CDR3 DNA follows: TGCGCCAGCAGCTTGGCCGGGACAGGGACAGAAAAACTGTTTTTT. Amino acids: CASSLAGTGTEKLFF.

In this sample, this clone turned up once. The rearrangement joins TRBV11-2 to TRBJ2-3; no definite D call. CDR1 SGHAT and CDR2 FQNNGV come from the germline V gene. Trimming left V 8 bases short and J 0 bases short, with 12 bases between. The CDR3 extends over 14 amino acids. CDR3 in amino acids: CASSMSVSTDTQYF. For the CDR3, the DNA is TGTGCCAGCTCCATGAGCGTCAGCACAGATACGCAGTATTTT.

The chain employs TRBV18 and TRBJ2-7; TRBD1 might be the D (6 bases). V was pared by 3 bases and J by 5 bases, with 8 bases between. Germline assignment: CDR1 KGHSH and CDR2 LQKENI. The CDR3 totals 12 residues. CDR3 amino acids: CASSPNRDEQYF. CDR3 sequence (DNA): TGTGCCAGCTCACCGAACAGGGACGAGCAGTACTTC.